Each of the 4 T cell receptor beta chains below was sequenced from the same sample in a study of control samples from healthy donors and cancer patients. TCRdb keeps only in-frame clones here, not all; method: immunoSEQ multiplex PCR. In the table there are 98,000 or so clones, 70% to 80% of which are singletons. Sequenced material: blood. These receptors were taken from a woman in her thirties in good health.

DNA of the CDR3: TGTGCCAGCACCCAACCGGGCGGATTCAGCTATGGCTACACCTTC. Translation: CASTQPGGFSYGYTF. The genes are TRBV5-6 and TRBJ1-2; D gene ambiguous. Germline V lookup: CDR1 SGHDT, CDR2 YYEEEE. This CDR3 contains 15 residues. V lost 6 bases to trimming and J lost 4 bases, with 19 bases between them.

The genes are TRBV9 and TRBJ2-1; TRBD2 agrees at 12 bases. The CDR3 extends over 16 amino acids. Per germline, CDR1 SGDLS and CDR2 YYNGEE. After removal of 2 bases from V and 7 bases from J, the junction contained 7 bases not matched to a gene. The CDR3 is CASSVDPSGGANEQFF. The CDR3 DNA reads TGTGCCAGCAGCGTTGACCCTAGCGGGGGGGCAAATGAGCAGTTCTTC.

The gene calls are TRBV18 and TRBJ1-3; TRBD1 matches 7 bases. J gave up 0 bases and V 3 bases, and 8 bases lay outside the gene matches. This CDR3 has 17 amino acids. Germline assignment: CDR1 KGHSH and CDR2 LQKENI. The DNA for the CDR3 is TGTGCCAGCTCACCCGGACAGGTTAGGAGCTCTGGAAACACCATATATTTT. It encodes CASSPGQVRSSGNTIYF.

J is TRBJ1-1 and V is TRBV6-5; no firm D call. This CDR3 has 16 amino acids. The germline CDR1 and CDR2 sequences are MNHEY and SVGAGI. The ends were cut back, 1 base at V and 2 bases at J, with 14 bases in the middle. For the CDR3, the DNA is TGTGCCAGCAGTTACTTACGAGGCCTCACCAACACTGAAGCTTTCTTT. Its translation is CASSYLRGLTNTEAFF.